The TCR beta chain under discussion was sequenced for a study of naive and memory T cell subsets. Findings of the study overall: Diversity fell and Gini index rose from naive through CM, EM, EMRA.

CD8 T cells were positively selected from what remained after CD4 positive selection. The beta constant-region primer was an equimolar mix of two oligonucleotides covering TRBC1 and TRBC2. TCRdb reprocessed the UMI-ligation and nested PCR reads via MiXCR and lists one record per CDR3 protein. Of around 30,000 distinct CDR3 sequences listed, approximately 11% were seen once; the top ten hold roughly 15%. The J segment lost 9 bases and the V segment lost 4 bases, leaving 10 bases of the junction unmatched. This CDR3 comprises 14 residues. Germline CDR1 KGHDR, CDR2 SFDVKD. The table lists this clonotype with many counts. What it binds is unknown.

This sequence originates from a human donor in good health. Material for sequencing was effector memory CD4+ T cells from blood. Subset of the sample: effector memory, CD45RA- CD27-. The V and J genes are TRBV24-1 and TRBJ2-5; 7 nucleotides line up with TRBD1. DNA of the CDR3: TGTGCCACCAGTGACCCAGAGACAGGGATGGCCCAGTACTTC. The encoded protein is CATSDPETGMAQYF.